This passage covers 19 T cell receptor beta chains from one sample sequenced in a study of vaccination and CD4 T cells after COVID-19. For these receptors, no antigen is known. The treatment was: roughly ten-day PBMC culture with coronavirus spike peptide pools or control peptides (ViraFEST assay). Sequence data for DNA of cultured CD4+ T cells were generated by the Oncomine TCR Beta short-read assay. TCRdb called the PCR reads again in MiXCR, with one record for every CDR3 protein. The table includes 8,500 to 13,000 distinct CDR3 sequences, 55% to 60% detected once. Source material: CD4+ T cells from blood, cultured in vitro. Receptor source: a human donor who had recovered from COVID-19.

V gene TRBV11-3 combines with J gene TRBJ2-7; the match to TRBD2 covers 9 bases. Germline values: CDR1 SGHNT, CDR2 YENEEA. The CDR3 runs to 15 residues. The trim removed 3 bases at V and 0 bases at J, leaving 3 bases unmatched. For the CDR3, the DNA is TGTGCCAGCAGCTTTAGCGGGGGAGTCTCCTACGAGCAGTACTTC. This encodes CASSFSGGVSYEQYF.

This clonotype was observed a few times. The V gene is TRBV11-3, the J gene TRBJ1-1, with 7 bases matching TRBD1. Germline V gene lookup returns CDR1 SGHNT and CDR2 YENEEA. V gave up 4 bases and J gave up 3 bases; unmatched junction bases: 2. The CDR3 is made up of 13 amino acids. The CDR3 loop is CASSSQGYTEAFF. Written as DNA, the CDR3 is TGTGCCAGCAGCTCACAGGGGTACACTGAAGCTTTCTTT.

Written as DNA, the CDR3 is TGTGCCAGCAGTTACTCATCGGGGGCAAGGCAGCCCCAGCATTTT. Encoded protein: CASSYSSGARQPQHF. This chain links TRBV6-5 with TRBJ1-5; D might be TRBD1 (6 bases). CDR1 and CDR2 from the germline V gene are MNHEY and SVGAGI. The V end was cut by 0 bases, the J end by 7 bases, with 13 bases between. This CDR3 comprises 15 residues.

The rearrangement joins TRBV18 to TRBJ1-2; tentative D call: TRBD1 (5 bases). Trimming took off 0 bases at V and 9 bases at J, with 11 bases between the two ends. Germline CDR1 reads KGHSH; CDR2 reads LQKENI. This CDR3 is 13 amino acids long. In DNA form, the CDR3 reads TGTGCCAGCTCACCACCGGGCAGGGAGCGCTACACCTTC. The encoded protein is CASSPPGRERYTF.

The chain has TRBV7-2 and TRBJ2-1, with D perhaps TRBD2 (6 bases). The germline V and J ends were trimmed by 7 bases and 9 bases, with 13 bases remaining between them. The length of the CDR3 is 12 residues. The germline gives CDR1 SGHTA, CDR2 FQGNSA. CDR3 nucleotides: TGTGCCAGCAACGGGGGAGGTAGTGAGCAGTTCTTC. Its protein product is CASNGGGSEQFF.

This clonotype occurred a few times. The chain joins TRBV29-1 to TRBJ1-5; D not certain. Germline assignment: CDR1 SQVTM and CDR2 ANQGSEA. V lost 7 bases, J lost 2 bases, and 12 bases lay in between. The CDR3 spans 13 residues. The CDR3 DNA follows: TGCAGCGGGCCCCCAGAGGGCAATCAGCCCCAGCATTTT. Its translation: CSGPPEGNQPQHF.

This clonotype was detected only a few times. V usage is TRBV29-1 and J usage is TRBJ1-1; D gene ambiguous. V lost 3 bases to trimming and J lost 1 base, with 9 bases between them. This CDR3 has 13 residues. The germline CDR1 and CDR2 sequences are SQVTM and ANQGSEA. CDR3 in amino acids: CSVEVGQNTEAFF. CDR3 DNA sequence: TGCAGCGTTGAGGTCGGGCAGAACACTGAAGCTTTCTTT.

The chain joins TRBV28 to TRBJ2-2; D is perhaps TRBD2 (7 bases). The CDR3 extends over 16 amino acids. The germline gives CDR1 MDHEN, CDR2 SYDVKM. Trimming removed 4 bases from V and 4 bases from J, with 16 bases in between. CDR3 in amino acids: CASSSSVRGRTGELFF. As DNA, the CDR3 is TGTGCCAGCAGTTCCTCCGTGCGGGGGCGCACCGGGGAGCTGTTTTTT.

The chain is built from TRBV11-3 and TRBJ2-2; D might be TRBD1 or TRBD2, each matching 5 bases. The V end was cut by 4 bases, the J end by 9 bases, with 21 bases between. The germline V gene encodes CDR1 SGHNT and CDR2 YENEEA. This CDR3 is 16 amino acids long. This CDR3 reads CASSSPWQGRDRELFF. The CDR3 DNA is TGTGCCAGCAGCTCCCCTTGGCAGGGAAGGGACCGGGAGCTGTTTTTT. Together with reference TRBV11-3 and TRBJ2-2, the CDR3 gives the full variable domain: EAGVVQSPRYKIIEKKQPVAFWCNPISGHNTLYWYLQNLGQGPELLIRYENEEAVDDSQLPKDRFSAERLKGVDSTLKIQPAELGDSAVYLCASSSPWQGRDRELFFGEGSRLTVL.

The chain links TRBV6-2 or TRBV6-3 to TRBJ2-1, with D perhaps given as TRBD1 or TRBD2 (5 bases each). The germline CDR1 and CDR2 sequences are MNHEY and SVGEGT. V dropped 10 bases and J dropped 0 bases, with 25 bases sitting between them. The CDR3 has 18 residues. The CDR3 coding sequence is TGTGCCACGGGACCGGGTAACAAGGTGAGGGGCTCCTACAATGAGCAGTTCTTC. Translating gives CATGPGNKVRGSYNEQFF.

The chain carries TRBV7-2 and TRBJ1-5; TRBD1 aligns across 8 bases. V lost 5 bases and J lost 3; bases outside the gene matches: 9. The germline V gene has CDR1 SGHTA and CDR2 FQGNSA. The CDR3 loop spans 16 amino acids. As DNA, the CDR3 is TGTGCCAGCAGCCGGGGGGGGACAGGTCTCAATCAGCCCCAGCATTTT. Residues: CASSRGGTGLNQPQHF.

The J gene is TRBJ1-2, the V gene TRBV20-1, with 9 bases fitting TRBD1. Trimming at V came to 5 bases and at J to 3 bases, leaving 7 bases not matched to a gene. The CDR3 covers 14 residues. Germline assignment: CDR1 DFQATT and CDR2 SNEGSKA (reference sequence). CDR3 bases: TGCAGTGCTGCCGGGACAGGGAAATACTATGGCTACACCTTC. Amino acids: CSAAGTGKYYGYTF.

This clonotype occurred a few times. The V call is TRBV14, the J call TRBJ1-6; D is undetermined. The CDR3 runs 15 residues. V lost 1 base, J lost 4 bases, and 8 bases lay in between. The germline CDR1 and CDR2 sequences are SGHDN and FVKESK. The CDR3 reads CASSQAPAYNSPLHF. The CDR3 DNA follows: TGTGCCAGCAGCCAAGCCCCAGCTTATAATTCACCCCTCCACTTT.

This clonotype showed up just a few times. This chain joins TRBV6-5 and TRBJ1-6, with D maybe TRBD1 (5 bases). V lost 2 bases and J lost 4, with 15 bases in between. CDR3 length: 17 amino acids. Germline V gene data show CDR1 as MNHEY and CDR2 as SVGAGI. The CDR3 loop is CASSYAGGGVYNSPLHF. CDR3 nucleotides: TGTGCCAGCAGTTACGCGGGGGGGGGAGTATATAATTCACCCCTCCACTTT.

This clonotype has more than one count but fewer than ten. The rearrangement joins TRBV2 to TRBJ1-6, with TRBD1 matching 8 bases. Germline values: CDR1 SNHLY, CDR2 FYNNEI. J lost 6 bases, V lost 1 base, and 17 bases had no gene match. The CDR3 consists of 20 residues. CDR3 protein: CASSEGLGQGAGPLNSPLHF. For the CDR3, the DNA is TGTGCCAGCAGTGAAGGTCTAGGCCAGGGGGCCGGCCCTCTTAATTCACCCCTCCACTTT.

The rearrangement uses TRBV20-1 and TRBJ1-2; D is unclear. The V gene lost 3 bases and the J gene lost 1 base, with 12 bases spanning the gap. This CDR3 has 14 residues. CDR1 DFQATT and CDR2 SNEGSKA come from the germline V gene (reference sequence). CDR3 residues: CSARRQSLNYGYTF. The CDR3 DNA is TGCAGTGCTAGGAGGCAGTCACTTAACTATGGCTACACCTTC.

This chain links TRBV7-9 with TRBJ1-3; D is unclear. The CDR3 extends over 15 amino acids. Germline CDR1 is SEHNR and CDR2 is FQNEAQ (reference sequence). The V end was cut by 6 bases, the J end by 8 bases, with 20 bases between. CDR3 sequence reads: CASRPGTQSGDTIYF. CDR3 bases: TGTGCCAGCAGACCCGGCACCCAATCTGGGGACACCATATATTTT.

This chain uses TRBV7-2 with TRBJ1-2; TRBD1 matches at 9 bases. With 5 bases clipped from V and 7 bases from J, the junction kept 8 bases outside the gene matches. There are 14 residues in the CDR3. CDR1 is SGHTA, CDR2 FQGNSA, per germline. The CDR3 protein is CASSPKRTGVGYTF. The CDR3, as DNA: TGTGCCAGCAGCCCAAAGAGGACAGGGGTTGGCTACACCTTC. The entire variable domain, with the rest obtained from reference TRBV7-2 and TRBJ1-2, is as follows: GAGVSQSPSNKVTEKGKDVELRCDPISGHTALYWYRQSLGQGLEFLIYFQGNSAPDKSGLPSDRFSAERTGGSVSTLTIQRTQQEDSAVYLCASSPKRTGVGYTFGSGTRLTVV.

Concerning this clonotype: No conserved phenylalanine or tryptophan ends this CDR3, so it is likely a read error. CDR3 DNA: TGTGCCAGTAGTAAGCGCACGTCCCAAACTTATAGCAATCAGCCCCAGCATTCT. This encodes CASSKRTSQTYSNQPQHS. The V and J genes are TRBV19 and TRBJ1-5; D remains ambiguous. The germline V and J ends were trimmed by 4 bases and 0 bases, with 19 bases remaining between them. The CDR3 has 18 residues. In germline, CDR1 is LNHDA, CDR2 SQIVND (reference sequence).